Listed below are T cell receptor beta chains from one sample, sequenced in a study of response to subunit inactivated influenza vaccine. MiXCR, run by TCRdb on the RT-PCR reads, gives a single entry per CDR3 protein. The sample contains 530,000 or so distinct CDR3 sequences, 12% to 15% of which appear only once. Sample: PBMCs from blood, taken about 11 days after vaccination. The receptors were gathered from a man aged 50-60 years who received an inactivated influenza vaccine. The CDR3 runs from the conserved cysteine through the conserved F or W. The D gene is left open where the match is weak. For some rows the clone size is stated as once, few or many, or as a class when expanded; others skip it.

CDR3 DNA: TGTGCCAGCAGTTCAGGGGGCCCATACAATGAGCAGTTCTTC; CDR3 protein: CASSSGGPYNEQFF; V gene: TRBV7-6; clone size: many; D gene: TRBD1; J gene: TRBJ2-1
CDR3 DNA: TGTGCCAGCAGTTTAGCGGGGGCCGGTTACGAGCAGTACTTC; CDR3 protein: CASSLAGAGYEQYF; V gene: TRBV27; clone size: NA; D gene: NA; J gene: TRBJ2-7
CDR3 DNA: TGTGCCAGCAGCTCCGGCCCCCAACTAGCGGGACAAGAGACCCAGTACTTC; CDR3 protein: CASSSGPQLAGQETQYF; V gene: TRBV11-2; clone size: many; D gene: TRBD2; J gene: TRBJ2-5
CDR3 DNA: TGTGCCAGCAGCCCGGGGGGGAGATCCGGCTACACCTTC; CDR3 protein: CASSPGGRSGYTF; V gene: TRBV9; clone size: many; D gene: NA; J gene: TRBJ1-2
CDR3 DNA: TGTGCCAGCAGCGTAGGTCGTCAAGCCTACGAGCAGTACTTC; CDR3 protein: CASSVGRQAYEQYF; V gene: TRBV9; clone size: few; D gene: NA; J gene: TRBJ2-7
CDR3 DNA: TGTGCCAGCAGTTTAAGCCCGGGAGGACAGACCCAGTACTTC; CDR3 protein: CASSLSPGGQTQYF; V gene: TRBV27; clone size: NA; D gene: TRBD2; J gene: TRBJ2-5
CDR3 DNA: TGCGCCAGCAGCCCCGGAAACAGGGGAGGGGAGACCCAGTACTTC; CDR3 protein: CASSPGNRGGETQYF; V gene: TRBV4-3; clone size: few; D gene: NA; J gene: TRBJ2-5
CDR3 DNA: TGTGCCAGCAGTTTTCGGGCAGGGGGGTACTATGGCTACACCTTC; CDR3 protein: CASSFRAGGYYGYTF; V gene: TRBV12-3/TRBV12-4; clone size: few; D gene: TRBD1; J gene: TRBJ1-2
CDR3 DNA: TGCGCCAGCAGCCAAGTGGCCCCGGAACAGGGATCGTATGAGCAGTTCTTC; CDR3 protein: CASSQVAPEQGSYEQFF; V gene: TRBV4-3; clone size: NA; D gene: NA; J gene: TRBJ2-1
CDR3 DNA: TGCAGTGCTTCGAGGTCCAGGGGCAACTCCTACGAGCAGTACTTC; CDR3 protein: CSASRSRGNSYEQYF; V gene: TRBV20-1; clone size: NA; D gene: NA; J gene: TRBJ2-7
CDR3 DNA: TGTGCCAGCAGTATTGGGGGACTGAGCACAGATACGCAGTATTTT; CDR3 protein: CASSIGGLSTDTQYF; V gene: TRBV2; clone size: few; D gene: NA; J gene: TRBJ2-3
CDR3 DNA: TGCGCCAGCAGCTTAATCCCTTATCGTGGAGGGCGGGCCAAAAACATTCAGTACTTC; CDR3 protein: CASSLIPYRGGRAKNIQYF; V gene: TRBV5-1; clone size: many; D gene: NA; J gene: TRBJ2-4
CDR3 DNA: TGTGCCAGCAGCTTGCAGTGGGGATTGTTAAATTCACCCCTCCACTTT; CDR3 protein: CASSLQWGLLNSPLHF; V gene: TRBV6-1; clone size: NA; D gene: NA; J gene: TRBJ1-6
CDR3 DNA: TGTGCCAGCAGTTCCCCCTTAAAAACTAGCGGGAGCTACAATGAGCAGTTCTTC; CDR3 protein: CASSSPLKTSGSYNEQFF; V gene: TRBV12-3/TRBV12-4; clone size: many; D gene: TRBD2; J gene: TRBJ2-1
CDR3 DNA: TGTGCCAGCAGTGAAGGCGGGCCAAGGGATACGCAGTATTTT; CDR3 protein: CASSEGGPRDTQYF; V gene: TRBV6-1; clone size: NA; D gene: NA; J gene: TRBJ2-3
CDR3 DNA: TGTGCCAGCTCACCAGCGAGCAACGAAGCTTTCTTT; CDR3 protein: CASSPASNEAFF; V gene: TRBV18; clone size: NA; D gene: NA; J gene: TRBJ1-1
CDR3 DNA: TGTGCCAGCAGGCCCGGGGCGGCGGACGAGCAGTACTTC; CDR3 protein: CASRPGAADEQYF; V gene: TRBV12-3/TRBV12-4; clone size: many; D gene: NA; J gene: TRBJ2-7
CDR3 DNA: TGCAGTGCTAAGGCTACTAGCGGATCCGTAGAGCAGTTCTTC; CDR3 protein: CSAKATSGSVEQFF; V gene: TRBV20-1; clone size: NA; D gene: TRBD2; J gene: TRBJ2-1
CDR3 DNA: TGTGCCAGCAGCCAAGCTAGCGGGGCCCAAGAGACCCAGTACTTC; CDR3 protein: CASSQASGAQETQYF; V gene: TRBV3-1; clone size: many; D gene: TRBD2; J gene: TRBJ2-5
CDR3 DNA: TGTGCCAGTAGTATCCCCAGCGGGGGTCGGCGGGGGACCCAGTACTTC; CDR3 protein: CASSIPSGGRRGTQYF; V gene: TRBV19; clone size: NA; D gene: TRBD2; J gene: TRBJ2-5
CDR3 DNA: TGCAGCGTTGGGACAGGGGCTTACAATGAGCAGTTCTTC; CDR3 protein: CSVGTGAYNEQFF; V gene: TRBV29-1; clone size: few; D gene: TRBD1; J gene: TRBJ2-1
CDR3 DNA: TGTGCCACCCAACGGAGCGGGAAGGATAATGAGCAGTTCTTC; CDR3 protein: CATQRSGKDNEQFF; V gene: TRBV24-1; clone size: few; D gene: TRBD2; J gene: TRBJ2-1
CDR3 DNA: TGTGCCACCAGGAAACCACTAGCGGGGAGGGTAGATACGCAGTATTTT; CDR3 protein: CATRKPLAGRVDTQYF; V gene: TRBV15; clone size: NA; D gene: TRBD2; J gene: TRBJ2-3
CDR3 DNA: TGTGCCAGCAGCGTAGGGGATAGCGGGGGCTACAATGAGCAGTTCTTC; CDR3 protein: CASSVGDSGGYNEQFF; V gene: TRBV9; clone size: NA; D gene: TRBD2; J gene: TRBJ2-1
CDR3 DNA: TGTGCCAGCAGCTTAGCGTCCATCAAGGGGAGTAGCTACTACGAGCAGTACTTC; CDR3 protein: CASSLASIKGSSYYEQYF; V gene: TRBV7-2; clone size: NA; D gene: NA; J gene: TRBJ2-7
CDR3 DNA: TGTGCCAGCAGCTTAGTCTACAAAGAGACCCAGTACTTC; CDR3 protein: CASSLVYKETQYF; V gene: TRBV7-2; clone size: many; D gene: NA; J gene: TRBJ2-5
CDR3 DNA: TGTGCCAGCAGTTACTCGCAGGATGGCAAAAACATTCAGTACTTC; CDR3 protein: CASSYSQDGKNIQYF; V gene: TRBV6-2/TRBV6-3; clone size: many; D gene: NA; J gene: TRBJ2-4
CDR3 DNA: TGTGCCAGCAGTTCGCTCGGAAGGGCAATCTACGAGCAGTACTTC; CDR3 protein: CASSSLGRAIYEQYF; V gene: TRBV6-2/TRBV6-3; clone size: NA; D gene: NA; J gene: TRBJ2-7
CDR3 DNA: TGTGCCAGCAGCTCCCCCCTAAGGTCTGGGGCCAACGTCCTGACTTTC; CDR3 protein: CASSSPLRSGANVLTF; V gene: TRBV6-2/TRBV6-3; clone size: NA; D gene: NA; J gene: TRBJ2-6
CDR3 DNA: TGTGCCAGCAGCTTAGTCGTAGCGGGAGGCCAAGAGACCCAGTACTTC; CDR3 protein: CASSLVVAGGQETQYF; V gene: TRBV11-3; clone size: few; D gene: TRBD2; J gene: TRBJ2-5
CDR3 DNA: TGTGCCAGCAGACCCCAGGGGTACAGGAACACTGAAGCTTTCTTT; CDR3 protein: CASRPQGYRNTEAFF; V gene: TRBV6-1; clone size: NA; D gene: NA; J gene: TRBJ1-1
CDR3 DNA: TGTGCCAGCAGCCCCTATTACGAGCAGTACTTC; CDR3 protein: CASSPYYEQYF; V gene: TRBV11-2; clone size: NA; D gene: NA; J gene: TRBJ2-7
CDR3 DNA: TGTGCCAGCAGCGTAGATGATGGCCGCAATCAGCCCCAGCATTTT; CDR3 protein: CASSVDDGRNQPQHF; V gene: TRBV9; clone size: NA; D gene: NA; J gene: TRBJ1-5
CDR3 DNA: TGTGCCAGCAGCTACGGACGGGGCGGCACTGAAGCTTTCTTT; CDR3 protein: CASSYGRGGTEAFF; V gene: TRBV4-2; clone size: NA; D gene: NA; J gene: TRBJ1-1
CDR3 DNA: TGCGCCAGCAGTCAATCGGTGGGGTTCGCTAGCACAGATACGCAGTATTTT; CDR3 protein: CASSQSVGFASTDTQYF; V gene: TRBV23-1; clone size: NA; D gene: NA; J gene: TRBJ2-3
CDR3 DNA: TGTGCCAGCAGTCCTTCACCGGGGACTATGTTTGAGCAGTTCTTC; CDR3 protein: CASSPSPGTMFEQFF; V gene: TRBV5-5; clone size: few; D gene: TRBD2; J gene: TRBJ2-1
CDR3 DNA: TGTGCCAGCAGTACTGGTTGGACAACTGCTGAGACAGATACGCAGTATTTT; CDR3 protein: CASSTGWTTAETDTQYF; V gene: TRBV12-3/TRBV12-4; clone size: few; D gene: NA; J gene: TRBJ2-3
CDR3 DNA: TGCAGTGCTAGAGACATACATACGAACACTGAAGCTTTCTTT; CDR3 protein: CSARDIHTNTEAFF; V gene: TRBV20-1; clone size: NA; D gene: NA; J gene: TRBJ1-1
CDR3 DNA: TGTGCCAGCAGCTCCGGGACAGTTTCCGAGCAGTACTTC; CDR3 protein: CASSSGTVSEQYF; V gene: TRBV7-2; clone size: few; D gene: TRBD1; J gene: TRBJ2-7
CDR3 DNA: TGCGCCAGCAGCCGGAATATACCGGGACTAGCGGTCCCAGATACGCAGTATTTT; CDR3 protein: CASSRNIPGLAVPDTQYF; V gene: TRBV4-3; clone size: NA; D gene: TRBD2; J gene: TRBJ2-3
CDR3 DNA: TGTGCCAGCAGCGTAGATCGGGGAGGAGACTATGGCTACACCTTC; CDR3 protein: CASSVDRGGDYGYTF; V gene: TRBV9; clone size: few; D gene: NA; J gene: TRBJ1-2
CDR3 DNA: TGTGCCAGCAGCGAGGGACTAGCGGTAAAAGAGACCCAGTACTTC; CDR3 protein: CASSEGLAVKETQYF; V gene: TRBV7-8; clone size: few; D gene: TRBD2; J gene: TRBJ2-5
CDR3 DNA: TGCGCCAGCAGCCAAGACCTACTAGCGGGAGGGGTCTATAGCACAGATACGCAGTATTTT; CDR3 protein: CASSQDLLAGGVYSTDTQYF; V gene: TRBV4-3; clone size: few; D gene: TRBD2; J gene: TRBJ2-3
CDR3 DNA: TGTGCCAGCAGTGGAGGGGTCGACAGCCCCAATCAGCCCCAGCATTTT; CDR3 protein: CASSGGVDSPNQPQHF; V gene: TRBV6-1; clone size: NA; D gene: NA; J gene: TRBJ1-5
CDR3 DNA: TGTGCCAGCACCTTACAGGACAGGCATGAGCAGTTCTTC; CDR3 protein: CASTLQDRHEQFF; V gene: TRBV12-3/TRBV12-4; clone size: NA; D gene: TRBD1; J gene: TRBJ2-1